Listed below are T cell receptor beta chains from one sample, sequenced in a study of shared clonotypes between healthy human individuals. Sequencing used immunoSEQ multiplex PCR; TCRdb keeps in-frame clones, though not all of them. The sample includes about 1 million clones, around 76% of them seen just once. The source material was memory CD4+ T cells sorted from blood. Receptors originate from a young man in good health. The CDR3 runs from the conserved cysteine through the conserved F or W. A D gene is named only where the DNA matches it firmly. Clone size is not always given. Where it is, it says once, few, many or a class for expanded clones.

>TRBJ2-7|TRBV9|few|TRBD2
CASSVVPSGRSEQYF
TGTGCCAGCAGCGTAGTCCCTAGCGGGAGATCCGAGCAGTACTTC
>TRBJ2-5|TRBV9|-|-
CASSVGAGKGQETQYF
TGTGCCAGCAGCGTAGGGGCGGGTAAGGGGCAAGAGACCCAGTACTTC
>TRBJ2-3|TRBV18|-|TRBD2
CASLGGTDTQYF
TGTGCCAGCCTGGGGGGGACAGATACGCAGTATTTT
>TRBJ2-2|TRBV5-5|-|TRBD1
CASSWTGYRELFF
TGTGCCAGCAGCTGGACAGGGTATCGGGAGCTGTTTTTT
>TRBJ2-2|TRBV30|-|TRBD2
CAWSGGGPTGELFF
TGTGCCTGGAGTGGGGGAGGGCCTACCGGGGAGCTGTTTTTT
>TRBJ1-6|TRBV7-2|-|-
CASSLGGRAVGNSPLHF
TGTGCCAGCAGCTTAGGTGGCAGGGCTGTTGGTAATTCACCCCTCCACTTT
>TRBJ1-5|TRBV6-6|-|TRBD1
CASSYTDRGGNQPQHF
TGTGCCAGCAGTTACACGGACAGGGGTGGAAATCAGCCCCAGCATTTT
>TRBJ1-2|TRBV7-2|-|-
CASSPRQIYNYGYTF
TGTGCCAGCAGCCCGAGACAGATCTATAACTATGGCTACACCTTC
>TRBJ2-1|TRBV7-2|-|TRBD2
CASSSPGLVNNEQFF
TGTGCCAGCAGCTCGCCGGGACTAGTAAACAATGAGCAGTTCTTC
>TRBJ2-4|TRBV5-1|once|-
CASSLAASGKNIQYF
TGCGCCAGCAGCTTGGCGGCCAGTGGGAAAAACATTCAGTACTTC
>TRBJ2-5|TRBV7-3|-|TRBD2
CASSLEPGTSAPLETQYF
TGTGCCAGCAGCCTCGAACCCGGGACTAGCGCCCCCCTCGAGACCCAGTACTTC
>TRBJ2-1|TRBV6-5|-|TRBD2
CASSYTGLAGHHEQFF
TGTGCCAGCAGTTACACAGGACTAGCAGGGCACCATGAGCAGTTCTTC
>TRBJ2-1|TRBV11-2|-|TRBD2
CASSNRLAGGSSNEQFF
TGTGCCAGCAGCAACCGGCTAGCGGGAGGGAGTTCCAATGAGCAGTTCTTC
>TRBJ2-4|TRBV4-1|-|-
CASSQDGQGVAKNIQYF
TGCGCCAGCAGCCAAGACGGCCAGGGTGTAGCCAAAAACATTCAGTACTTC
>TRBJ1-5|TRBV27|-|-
CASRGDRYQPQHF
TGTGCCAGCAGGGGGGACCGTTATCAGCCCCAGCATTTT